The subject of this entry is one T cell receptor beta chain. Antigen specificity is unknown. Profiling relied on immunoSEQ multiplex PCR, and the TCRdb table lists in-frame clones only, not all of them. This table holds approximately 2.1 million clones, about 92% found once. The data originate from a study of shared clonotypes between healthy human individuals. CDR1 and CDR2 (germline): MNHEY, SVGAGI. This CDR3 has 15 amino acids. The J segment lost 4 bases and the V segment lost 2 bases, leaving 4 bases of the junction unmatched. Study results and limitations: Larger richness was generally estimated for naive than memory subsets.

This sequence joins TRBV6-5 and TRBJ2-7; 11 positions agree with TRBD1. The sequence derives from a man aged 18 to 30 in good health. Some clones in this sample may be carry-over from other donors' samples. Sequenced input: naive CD4+ T cells from PBMCs. Noted subset: CD45RA+ positively selected. Here the CDR3 reads CASSYRDRGWYEQYF. DNA for the CDR3: TGTGCCAGCAGTTACCGGGACAGGGGGTGGTACGAGCAGTACTTC.